The clone carrying this T cell receptor (beta chain) was seen more than once but under ten times. Its antigen is unidentified. The data stem from a study of cytomegalovirus exposure and HLA in healthy donors. The study's findings and limits: No immune exposure information besides CMV serostatus was available. Analysis performed later showed TCR beta chains linked to HLA being more clonally expanded than equally common others.

PCR amplification relied on 60 Vbeta primers (plus 13 Jbeta primers). Per the authors' pipeline: Later analysis identified 80 million to 85 million unique TCR beta chains, about 10 million shared. Measured with immunoSEQ multiplex PCR; TCRdb has only the in-frame clones, and not every one. The V and J calls and clone size were taken over from that table, and D and trimming were inferred from the DNA. The profile shows under 150,000 clones, 85% to 90% of them singletons. Germline V lookup: CDR1 MNHEY, CDR2 SMNVEV (reference sequence). The CDR3 extends over 16 amino acids. The V gene end was trimmed by 3 bases and the J gene end by 7 bases; junction bases not matched to a gene: 7.

The gene calls are TRBV27 and TRBJ2-2; TRBD2 agrees at 11 bases. The sequence derives from a woman aged 25 to 39 in good health and CMV-seropositive. Source material: PBMCs. This CDR3 is CASSFGTSGSVGELFF. CDR3 in DNA: TGTGCCAGCAGTTTCGGAACTAGCGGGAGTGTCGGGGAGCTGTTTTTT.